This is a list of T cell receptor beta chains from one sample in a study of T cells after yellow fever vaccination. TCRdb fed the 5' RACE reads into MiXCR, producing one record per CDR3 protein. Of under 250,000 distinct CDR3 sequences listed, roughly 3% are singletons. The sequencing here drew on CD4+ T cells sorted from PBMCs, taken 10 days after the yellow fever booster vaccination. The receptors derive from a man between 18 and 35 years old who received the YFV17D yellow fever vaccine. The CDR3 runs from the conserved cysteine through the conserved F or W. D genes are given only for firm matches. Size is omitted from some rows. Given values are once, few, many or a class for expanded clones.

v_gene	j_gene	d_gene	abundance	CDR3nt	CDR3aa
TRBV5-6	TRBJ2-5	NA	many	TGTGCCAGCAGCCAACTCGTCCGGGACTACCAAGAGACCCAGTACTTC	CASSQLVRDYQETQYF
TRBV29-1	TRBJ2-1	NA	many	TGCAGCGTTGAAGATCGATACATCCATGAGCAGTTCTTC	CSVEDRYIHEQFF
TRBV29-1	TRBJ2-2	NA	many	TGCAGCGTCTTCCCGGACACCGGGGAGCTGTTTTTT	CSVFPDTGELFF
TRBV5-1	TRBJ2-1	NA	many	TGCGCCAGCAGCTTGGGGGCGGGGCGAGGTGGTAGTGAGCAGTTCTTC	CASSLGAGRGGSEQFF
TRBV20-1	TRBJ1-2	NA	NA	TGCAGTGCAACGGACAGTTTGAACTATGGCTACACCTTC	CSATDSLNYGYTF
TRBV5-4	TRBJ2-4	TRBD1	NA	TGTGCCAGCAGCTTGGCCAAACAGGGGTTAGCCAAAAACATTCAGTACTTC	CASSLAKQGLAKNIQYF
TRBV24-1	TRBJ2-3	TRBD1	NA	TGTGCCACCGGACAGGGCTTGGGAGATACGCAGTATTTT	CATGQGLGDTQYF
TRBV11-1	TRBJ2-2	TRBD2	NA	TGTGCCAGCAGCCTCGCTTCCAGCGGGGGGATAAACACCGGGGAGCTGTTTTTT	CASSLASSGGINTGELFF
TRBV9	TRBJ2-3	TRBD1	many	TGTGCCAGCAGCGTAGGAGGACAGGGGGGTGATACGCAGTATTTT	CASSVGGQGGDTQYF
TRBV11-2	TRBJ2-3	NA	NA	TGTGCCAGCTGCTTGCGGCAGTCCACAGATACGCAGTATTTT	CASCLRQSTDTQYF
TRBV7-9	TRBJ2-1	NA	many	TGTGCCAGCAGCTTATCCCAGGTGACGAATGAGCAGTTCTTC	CASSLSQVTNEQFF
TRBV7-2	TRBJ2-5	TRBD2	few	TGTGCCAGCAGCTTAAGTCGAACTAGCGGGGGTCGGGACCACGCGACCCAGTACTTC	CASSLSRTSGGRDHATQYF
TRBV7-8	TRBJ2-1	TRBD2	many	TGTGCCAGCAGCTTAGCCTCCGGGGCGGGGGGAAGGAATGAGCAGTTCTTC	CASSLASGAGGRNEQFF
TRBV29-1	TRBJ1-3	NA	NA	TGCAGCGCGGGGACTGGAAACACCATATATTTT	CSAGTGNTIYF
TRBV7-2	TRBJ1-4	NA	many	TGTGCCAGCAGCTTAGCGCTTGATGAAAAACTGTTTTTT	CASSLALDEKLFF
TRBV20-1	TRBJ1-6	NA	NA	TGCAGTGCTAGAGTGACCGGGAGCTCCTATAATTCACCCCTCCACTTT	CSARVTGSSYNSPLHF
TRBV6-2/TRBV6-3	TRBJ1-6	NA	few	TGTGCCAGCAGATACCAGGGGTTCAATTCACCCCTCCACTTT	CASRYQGFNSPLHF
TRBV10-3	TRBJ2-3	TRBD1	many	TGTGCCATCAGTGGACAGGGAGATACGCAGTATTTT	CAISGQGDTQYF
TRBV7-6	TRBJ2-1	NA	many	TGTGCCAGCAGCTTAGAGGGCCCCAGCTCCTACAATGAGCAGTTCTTC	CASSLEGPSSYNEQFF
TRBV7-7	TRBJ2-5	NA	many	TGTGCCAGCAGCCCGGAGTCGACGGGGACCCAGTACTTC	CASSPESTGTQYF
TRBV6-5	TRBJ1-1	NA	many	TGTGCCAGCAGGGAGCAGGGGTACGAGGACACTGAAGCTTTCTTT	CASREQGYEDTEAFF
TRBV28	TRBJ1-1	NA	many	TGTGCCAGCAGTAAGACTGTAGCGCCTGAAGCTTTCTTT	CASSKTVAPEAFF
TRBV7-2	TRBJ1-2	NA	NA	TGTGCCAGCAGCTTAACAGGCACCTATGGCTACACCTTC	CASSLTGTYGYTF
TRBV4-3	TRBJ1-2	NA	many	TGCGCCAGCAGCCAAGAGGGGAACTCTAACTATGGCTACACCTTC	CASSQEGNSNYGYTF
TRBV28	TRBJ2-2	NA	NA	TGTGCCAGCAAGGGGACAAACACCGGGGAGCTGTTTTTT	CASKGTNTGELFF
TRBV5-1	TRBJ2-7	TRBD1	NA	TGCGCCAGCAGAGGGACAGTACAAAGCAACGAGCAGTACTTC	CASRGTVQSNEQYF
TRBV6-5	TRBJ2-7	TRBD2	few	TGTGCCAGCAGGACTAGCGGGAGATACGAGCAGTACTTC	CASRTSGRYEQYF
TRBV19	TRBJ2-7	NA	few	TGTGCCAGTAGTAAGAGAGCGGGCTCCTACGAGCAGTACTTC	CASSKRAGSYEQYF
TRBV7-3	TRBJ2-3	NA	NA	TGTACCAGCAGCCGCGACAGAGGCACAGATACGCAGTATTTT	CTSSRDRGTDTQYF
TRBV15	TRBJ2-7	NA	many	TGTGCCACCAGCAGGTTGAGCAGGTCGGGCTCCTACGAGCAGTACTTC	CATSRLSRSGSYEQYF
TRBV7-2	TRBJ2-2	NA	few	TGTGCCAGCAGCCAGAGACAGACCGGGGAGCTGTTTTTT	CASSQRQTGELFF
TRBV6-2/TRBV6-3	TRBJ2-7	TRBD2	NA	TGTGCCAGCAGACCTCCGGGACTAGCGTTTTACGAGCAGTACTTC	CASRPPGLAFYEQYF
TRBV7-3	TRBJ1-1	TRBD1	many	TGTGCCAGCAGCCCAACAGGGGATTCCACTGAAGCTTTCTTT	CASSPTGDSTEAFF
TRBV29-1	TRBJ1-1	TRBD1	many	TGCAGCGTTGAAGCCTCGGGACAGGACACTGAAGCTTTCTTT	CSVEASGQDTEAFF
TRBV7-9	TRBJ2-1	TRBD1	few	TGTGCCAGCAGTCATACAGGGGATGAGCAGTTCTTC	CASSHTGDEQFF
TRBV28	TRBJ2-1	TRBD1	NA	TGTGCCAGCAGTTTATTATTGGGACAGGGTCAGAATGAGCAGTTCTTC	CASSLLLGQGQNEQFF
TRBV7-3	TRBJ2-2	NA	NA	TGTGCCAGCAGCTTAAAGGCCCTGGCGAACACCGGGGAGCTGTTTTTT	CASSLKALANTGELFF
TRBV20-1	TRBJ2-1	TRBD2	NA	TGCAGTGCTGGAGGACTAGCGGGGGGGGTAAATGAGCAGTTCTTC	CSAGGLAGGVNEQFF
TRBV4-1	TRBJ2-3	NA	many	TGCGCCAGCAGCCGGCGTGCGCCACAGGAGACGCAGTATTTT	CASSRRAPQETQYF
TRBV3-1	TRBJ1-2	NA	NA	TGTGCCAGCAGCCAGGGGACTTTTTCCTATGGCTACACCTTC	CASSQGTFSYGYTF
TRBV10-1	TRBJ1-2	NA	many	TGCGCCAGCGGGACGGGGACCTATGGCTACACCTTC	CASGTGTYGYTF
TRBV4-2	TRBJ2-3	NA	NA	TGTGCCAGCAGCGCCTGGCCAGATACGCAGTATTTT	CASSAWPDTQYF
TRBV7-2	TRBJ1-5	NA	NA	TGTGCCAGCAGCCCGGACGGAACAAATCAGCCCCAGCATTTT	CASSPDGTNQPQHF
TRBV6-2/TRBV6-3	TRBJ2-3	TRBD2	many	TGTGCCAGCAGTCCCCTCGGACTAGCCTGGTATTTT	CASSPLGLAWYF
TRBV27	TRBJ2-7	NA	many	TGTGCCAGCAGTTTAACTCCTCAGGGTGTCCACGAGCAGTACTTC	CASSLTPQGVHEQYF
TRBV30	TRBJ1-5	NA	NA	TGTGCCTGGAGTGCGGGGGGCATAGGCAATCAGCCCCAGCATTTT	CAWSAGGIGNQPQHF
TRBV10-3	TRBJ2-2	TRBD2	many	TGTGCCATCAGTGAGAGTCTAGCGGGGGCCGCGAACACCGGGGAGCTGTTTTTT	CAISESLAGAANTGELFF
TRBV6-6	TRBJ1-2	NA	few	TGTGCCAGCAGTTACGGGGTGTACTATGGCTACACCTTC	CASSYGVYYGYTF